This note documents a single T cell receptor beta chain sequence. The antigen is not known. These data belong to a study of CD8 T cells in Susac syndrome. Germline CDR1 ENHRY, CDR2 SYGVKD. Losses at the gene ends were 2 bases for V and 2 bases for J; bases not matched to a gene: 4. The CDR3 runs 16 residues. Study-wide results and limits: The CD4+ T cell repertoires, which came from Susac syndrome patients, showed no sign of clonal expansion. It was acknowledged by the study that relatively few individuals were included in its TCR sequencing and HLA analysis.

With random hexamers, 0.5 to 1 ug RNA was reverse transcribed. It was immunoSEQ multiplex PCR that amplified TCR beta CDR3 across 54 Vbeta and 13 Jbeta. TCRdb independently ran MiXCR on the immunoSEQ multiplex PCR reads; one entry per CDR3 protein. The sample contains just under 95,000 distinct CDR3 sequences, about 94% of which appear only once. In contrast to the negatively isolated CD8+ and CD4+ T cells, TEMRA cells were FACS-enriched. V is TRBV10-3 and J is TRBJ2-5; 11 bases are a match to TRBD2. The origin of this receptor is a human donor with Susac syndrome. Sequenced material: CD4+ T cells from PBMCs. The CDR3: CAISEGTSGIQETQYF. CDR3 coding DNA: TGTGCCATCAGTGAGGGGACTAGCGGAATACAAGAGACCCAGTACTTC.